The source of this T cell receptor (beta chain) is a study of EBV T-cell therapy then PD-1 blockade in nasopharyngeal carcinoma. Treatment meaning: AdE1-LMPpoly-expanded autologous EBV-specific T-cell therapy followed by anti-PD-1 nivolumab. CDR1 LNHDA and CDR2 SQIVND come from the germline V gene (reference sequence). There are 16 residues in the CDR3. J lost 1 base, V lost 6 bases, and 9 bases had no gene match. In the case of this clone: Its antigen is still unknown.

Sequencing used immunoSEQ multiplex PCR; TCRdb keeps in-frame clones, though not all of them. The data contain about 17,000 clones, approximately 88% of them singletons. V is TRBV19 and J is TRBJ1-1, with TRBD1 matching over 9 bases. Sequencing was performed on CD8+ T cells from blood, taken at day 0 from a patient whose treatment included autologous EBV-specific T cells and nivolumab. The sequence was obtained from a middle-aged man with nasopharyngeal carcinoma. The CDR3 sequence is CASSETGGAKNTEAFF. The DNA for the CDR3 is TGTGCCAGTAGCGAAACAGGGGGCGCGAAGAACACTGAAGCTTTCTTT.